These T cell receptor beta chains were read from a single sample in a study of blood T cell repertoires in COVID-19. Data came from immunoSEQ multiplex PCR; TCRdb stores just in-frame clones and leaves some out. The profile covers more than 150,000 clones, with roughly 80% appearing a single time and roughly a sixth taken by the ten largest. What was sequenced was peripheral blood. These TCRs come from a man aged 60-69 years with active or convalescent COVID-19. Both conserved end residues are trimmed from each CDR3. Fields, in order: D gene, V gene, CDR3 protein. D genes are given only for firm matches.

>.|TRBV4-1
ASSQGFSAGVNTEAF
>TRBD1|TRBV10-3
AISPGTGHTDTQY
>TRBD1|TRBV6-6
ASSRQGARNTEAF
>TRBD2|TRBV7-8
ASSFKTSGSTDTQY
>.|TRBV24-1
ATSDLRGEAGELF
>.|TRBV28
ASTENYGYT
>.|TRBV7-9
ASSVIVSGTSGDEQY
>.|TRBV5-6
ASSSSGEKLF
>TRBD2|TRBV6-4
ASSQAGVTDTQY
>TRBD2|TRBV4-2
ASSQGASGRAGRETQY
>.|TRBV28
ASGRNYGYT
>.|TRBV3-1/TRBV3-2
ASAAGGNSPLH
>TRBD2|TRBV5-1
ASSSAAGVNTGELF
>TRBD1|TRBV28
ASSLVSGQGGPKTEAF
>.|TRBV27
ASSLAGRETQY
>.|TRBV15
ATSRGRTDSPLH
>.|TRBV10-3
AISPDRGETQY
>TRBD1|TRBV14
ASSHGTGIVGNEKLF
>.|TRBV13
ASSSINRRKNTEAF
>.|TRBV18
ASSPGSPDTQY
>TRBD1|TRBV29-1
SVTPYRGSTEAF
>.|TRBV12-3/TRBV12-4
ASRPGDAEAF
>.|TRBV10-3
AISEQGYQETQY
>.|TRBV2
ATNRGGLATLH
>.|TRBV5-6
ASSLDMNTEAF
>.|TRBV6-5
ASSSRDATNEKLF
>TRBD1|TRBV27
ASSIDRGLSPLH
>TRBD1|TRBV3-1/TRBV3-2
ASSQAGTGGPVNSPLH
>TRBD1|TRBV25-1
ASAGQGGTEAF
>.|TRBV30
AWTPQGFGYT
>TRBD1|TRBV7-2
ASSLSKGQGQETQY
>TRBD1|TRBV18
ASSAKNRGYGYT
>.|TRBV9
ASSVDSRAHEAF
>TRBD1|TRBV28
ASSFSTGGRKGYEQY
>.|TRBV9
ASSLRPGAGELF
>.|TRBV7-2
ASSLRNNQVPDTQY
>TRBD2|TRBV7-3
ASSLGGSGTAQF
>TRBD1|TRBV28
ASSPYRGNNSPLH
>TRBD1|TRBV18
ASSRDRAADTQY
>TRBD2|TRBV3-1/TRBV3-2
ASSQSGLALETQY